The 9 T cell receptor beta chains below all came from one sample that was sequenced in a study of blood T cell repertoires in COVID-19. Assay: immunoSEQ multiplex PCR; the TCRdb copy retains only in-frame clones and omits some. This table has some 310,000 clones, around 86% appearing once. Material: peripheral blood. The source is a man aged 50-59 years with active or convalescent COVID-19.

Worth noting for this clone: This CDR3 is also generated by other DNA sequences in the sample. V is TRBV28 and J is TRBJ2-1; the match to TRBD2 covers 13 bases. The germline V gene encodes CDR1 MDHEN and CDR2 SYDVKM. J was trimmed by 6 bases and V by 2 bases; bases with no gene match: 4. CDR3 length: 16 residues. CDR3 residues: CASSLGGTSGTNEQFF. In DNA, the CDR3 is TGTGCCAGCAGTTTAGGGGGGACTAGCGGGACCAATGAGCAGTTCTTC.

This chain links TRBV9 with TRBJ1-1; 10 bases line up with TRBD1. CDR1 and CDR2 from the germline V gene are SGDLS and YYNGEE. This CDR3 spans 15 amino acids. V shed 4 bases and J 4 bases; nucleotides not matched to a gene: 7. The CDR3 DNA follows: TGTGCCAGCAGCCCAGGGACAGGGGAGGGCACTGAAGCTTTCTTT. This encodes CASSPGTGEGTEAFF.

This clone was observed once. V is TRBV7-2 and J is TRBJ2-1; 7 bases fit TRBD2. Germline assignment: CDR1 SGHTA and CDR2 FQGNSA. This CDR3 spans 15 amino acids. The V gene end was trimmed by 6 bases and the J gene end by 0 bases; junction bases not matched to a gene: 5. The CDR3 loop is CASRASGYSYNEQFF. In DNA, the CDR3 is TGTGCCAGCAGGGCTAGCGGTTACTCCTACAATGAGCAGTTCTTC.

This clone was seen a few times. The CDR3 protein is CASSLDRANTGELFF. Here the CDR3 DNA reads TGCGCCAGCAGCTTGGACAGGGCGAACACCGGGGAGCTGTTTTTT. V and J are TRBV5-1 and TRBJ2-2; tentatively, D is TRBD1 (6 bases). From germline, CDR1 is SGHRS and CDR2 YFSETQ. V gave up 0 bases and J gave up 0 bases, with 6 bases separating them. The CDR3 totals 15 residues. Full variable domain (remainder filled in from reference TRBV5-1 and TRBJ2-2): KAGVTQTPRYLIKTRGQQVTLSCSPISGHRSVSWYQQTPGQGLQFLFEYFSETQRNKGNFPGRFSGRQFSNSRSEMNVSTLELGDSALYLCASSLDRANTGELFFGEGSRLTVL.

This chain uses TRBV6-5 with TRBJ2-2; the D gene is possibly TRBD2 (5 bases). With 10 bases removed from V and 2 bases from J, the gap between germline ends came to 11 bases. CDR3 length: 13 residues. CDR1 MNHEY and CDR2 SVGAGI come from the germline V gene. The CDR3 region has the DNA TGTGCCACCCTCTCGGGAAACACCGGGGAGCTGTTTTTT. Translating it yields CATLSGNTGELFF.

This chain links TRBV18 with TRBJ2-6; D perhaps matches TRBD2 (6 bases). This CDR3 is built from 18 residues. Trimming cost V 0 bases and J 0 bases, with 12 bases left between them. The germline gives CDR1 KGHSH, CDR2 LQKENI. The CDR3 spells CASSPPGGYHSGANVLTF. DNA for the CDR3: TGTGCCAGCTCACCACCGGGAGGTTACCACTCTGGGGCCAACGTCCTGACTTTC. Variable domain in full (rest from reference TRBV18 and TRBJ2-6): NAGVMQNPRHLVRRRGQEARLRCSPMKGHSHVYWYRQLPEEGLKFMVYLQKENIIDESGMPKERFSAEFPKEGPSILRIQQVVRGDSAAYFCASSPPGGYHSGANVLTFGAGSRLTVL.

The chain links TRBV5-1 to TRBJ2-1; 8 positions match TRBD2. The CDR3 has 19 amino acids. After removal of 0 bases from V and 8 bases from J, the junction contained 19 bases not matched to a gene. The germline gives CDR1 SGHRS, CDR2 YFSETQ. The CDR3 coding sequence is TGCGCCAGCAGCTTGGCCCCTGGCGGATCGGGGGGGGGCGGCTATGAGCAGTTCTTC. Translation: CASSLAPGGSGGGGYEQFF.

The chain is built from TRBV7-3 and TRBJ2-3, with TRBD2 matching over 7 bases. The CDR3 extends over 15 amino acids. V lost 1 base and J lost 5; bases outside the gene matches: 6. Germline CDR1 is SGHTA and CDR2 is FQGTGA. The CDR3: CASSLRGGRGDTQYF. The CDR3 coding sequence is TGTGCCAGCAGCTTAAGGGGCGGGAGAGGAGATACGCAGTATTTT.

The V and J genes are TRBV24-1 and TRBJ2-3; TRBD2 might be the D (6 bases). This CDR3 spans 15 amino acids. The germline gives CDR1 KGHDR, CDR2 SFDVKD. V lost 4 bases and J lost 2, with 12 bases in between. CDR3 sequence: CATSERDIFTDTQYF. The CDR3 nucleotides are TGTGCCACCAGTGAGCGGGATATCTTCACAGATACGCAGTATTTT.